This paragraph covers one T cell receptor (beta chain) sequence. These data are taken from a study of T cell changes during pregnancy in multiple sclerosis. TCRdb keeps only in-frame clones here, not all; method: immunoSEQ multiplex PCR. The sample shows approximately 69,000 clones, roughly nine tenths of them seen only once. There are 18 residues in the CDR3. The V segment lost 0 bases and the J segment 4 bases; nucleotides outside the gene matches: 12. Germline assignment: CDR1 SGHRS and CDR2 YFSETQ. The sequences come from CD4+ T cells from peripheral blood mononuclear cells, collected in the third trimester of pregnancy. The receptor was isolated from a female donor in good health, enrolled as a control in a pregnancy study. The chain is built from TRBV5-1 and TRBJ2-2; 7 positions match TRBD2. CDR3 in amino acids: CASSLALASGGITGELFF. CDR3 nucleotides: TGCGCCAGCAGCTTGGCCCTGGCTAGCGGAGGGATCACCGGGGAGCTGTTTTTT.